This T cell receptor beta chain was sequenced in a study of blood T cell repertoires in COVID-19. Study summary: The analysed material was cDNA or gDNA that came from T cells, B-cell-depleted T cells, or PBMCs.

This CDR3 has 13 residues. Trimming pared 5 bases from V and 5 bases from J, leaving 12 bases between. Authors' data handling: For nucleated cells, counts were estimated from reference gene primer amplification. Sequencing was performed with immunoSEQ multiplex PCR; in TCRdb, only in-frame clones are kept and a portion is missing. Clonal size and the V and J genes are those of that table, whereas D and trimming came from the DNA. The sample shows approximately 130,000 clones, 85% to 90% of them seen only once. The receptor comes from a man in his sixties with acute or convalescent COVID-19. V and J are TRBV12-3 or TRBV12-4 and TRBJ2-5; TRBD2 might be the D (6 bases). The sequencing input was peripheral blood. CDR3 sequence: CASSRLGGETQYF. The CDR3 nucleotides read TGTGCCAGCAGTAGACTTGGGGGGGAGACCCAGTACTTC.